This is a list of T cell receptor beta chains from one sample in a study of cytomegalovirus exposure and HLA in healthy donors. Method: immunoSEQ multiplex PCR; TCRdb's copy keeps in-frame clones and lacks some. The sample gives about 96,000 clones, around 79% of which show up once; around 14% is in the top ten. Material: PBMCs. The receptors shown here come from a woman aged 65 to 85 in good health and CMV-seropositive. Both conserved end residues are part of each CDR3. D genes are given only for firm matches. Size values are once, few and many counts, or a class for expanded clones, and some rows have none.

size: NA; J: TRBJ2-1; length: 15; D: NA; V: TRBV19; DNA: TGTGCCAGTACACATTGGCCGGGGGGCCGAAATGAGCAGTTCTTC; CDR3: CASTHWPGGRNEQFF
size: NA; J: TRBJ1-5; length: 15; D: TRBD1; V: TRBV5-1; DNA: TGCGCCAGCAGCGGAGGGACAGGTATTAATCAGCCCCAGCATTTT; CDR3: CASSGGTGINQPQHF
size: NA; J: TRBJ2-5; length: 13; D: NA; V: TRBV7-9; DNA: TGTGCCAGCAGCCGGGGGATCCAAGAGACCCAGTACTTC; CDR3: CASSRGIQETQYF
size: NA; J: TRBJ2-1; length: 16; D: TRBD1; V: TRBV9; DNA: TGTGCCAGCAGTGATACCGGGACAGGCCCCTACAATGAGCAGTTCTTC; CDR3: CASSDTGTGPYNEQFF
size: NA; J: TRBJ1-2; length: 12; D: TRBD1; V: TRBV29-1; DNA: TGCAGCGCCCGCCTCGACAGGGAAGGCTACACCTTC; CDR3: CSARLDREGYTF
size: few; J: TRBJ2-7; length: 15; D: NA; V: TRBV4-1; DNA: TGCGCCAGCAGCCAAGAGGAGGCGCGGGTCTACGAGCAGTACTTC; CDR3: CASSQEEARVYEQYF
size: once; J: TRBJ2-1; length: 15; D: TRBD2; V: TRBV7-3; DNA: TGTGCCAGCAGCTTAGGACTAGCGGGAGTTGATGAGCAGTTCTTC; CDR3: CASSLGLAGVDEQFF
size: NA; J: TRBJ1-3; length: 18; D: TRBD1; V: TRBV5-1; DNA: TGCGCCAGCAGCTTGGCCGGGACAGGGGCTCCCTCTGGAAACACCATATATTTT; CDR3: CASSLAGTGAPSGNTIYF
size: NA; J: TRBJ2-7; length: 14; D: TRBD1; V: TRBV19; DNA: TGTGCCAGTAGTATAGAGGCAGGGGGCTACGAGCAGTACTTC; CDR3: CASSIEAGGYEQYF
size: few; J: TRBJ2-7; length: 15; D: TRBD2; V: TRBV4-3; DNA: TGCGCCAGCAGCCAAGCCCCTAGCGGAAACTACGAGCAGTACTTC; CDR3: CASSQAPSGNYEQYF
size: few; J: TRBJ2-1; length: 15; D: TRBD2; V: TRBV19; DNA: TGTGCCAGCATGACTAGCGGGGGGGGAACCAATGAGCAGTTCTTC; CDR3: CASMTSGGGTNEQFF
size: NA; J: TRBJ1-1; length: 13; D: NA; V: TRBV11-2; DNA: TGTGCCAGCAGCTATACACGGAACACTGAAGCGTTCTTT; CDR3: CASSYTRNTEAFF
size: NA; J: TRBJ2-3; length: 15; D: NA; V: TRBV5-6; DNA: TGTGCCAGCAGCTTGATGGGTACTTGGGGAGTTACGCAGTATTTT; CDR3: CASSLMGTWGVTQYF
size: once; J: TRBJ1-1; length: 14; D: TRBD1; V: TRBV6-5; DNA: TGTGCCAGCAGTTACCGACAGGGGAACACTGAAGCTTTCTTT; CDR3: CASSYRQGNTEAFF
size: NA; J: TRBJ1-4; length: 15; D: NA; V: TRBV5-1; DNA: TGCGCCAGCAGCTTGTCTCAACAGGAGGGCGAAAAACTGTTTTTT; CDR3: CASSLSQQEGEKLFF
size: NA; J: TRBJ1-5; length: 14; D: NA; V: TRBV7-2; DNA: TGTGCCAGCAGCTCCAGGGGAGGGGATCAGCCCCAGCATTTT; CDR3: CASSSRGGDQPQHF
size: NA; J: TRBJ2-7; length: 14; D: TRBD1; V: TRBV18; DNA: TGTGCCAGCTCTGGGACAGGGACTTCCTACGAGCAGTACTTC; CDR3: CASSGTGTSYEQYF
size: NA; J: TRBJ2-5; length: 14; D: TRBD2; V: TRBV30; DNA: TGTGCCTGGAGTGTAGGAGCGGGAGGGAAGACCCAGTACTTC; CDR3: CAWSVGAGGKTQYF
size: NA; J: TRBJ2-7; length: 15; D: NA; V: TRBV2; DNA: TGTGCCAGCAGCGCAACATCGATCGCAGGGCCCGAGCAGTACTTC; CDR3: CASSATSIAGPEQYF
size: NA; J: TRBJ2-7; length: 14; D: TRBD1; V: TRBV2; DNA: TGTGCCAGCAGTGACGGTCAGGGGGCCTACGAGCAGTACTTC; CDR3: CASSDGQGAYEQYF